The present entry profiles one TCR beta chain with its context. Its antigen target is currently unknown. Base-call qualities are not available, and no considerably larger clone is one nucleotide away. The data were obtained in a study of T-cell reconstitution after alpha-beta-depleted transplantation in children (dated by TCRdb to the mid-2010s). For the wider study: Using TCR repertoire profiling, the study quantitatively followed how T-cell immune reconstitution unfolded in children after TCRalphabeta/CD19-depleted allogeneic hematopoietic cell transplantation.

Here is what the overall study found, with its caveats: In some patients, high TCRbeta diversity at day 60 was attributed to recipient T cells and intrathymic progenitors that had survived conditioning. Hyperexpanded clone frequencies declined over subsequent months; after one year, T-cell counts and TCRbeta diversity were mostly attributed to newly produced T cells. About two months after transplant, the apparently early recovery of alphabetaT-cell counts reportedly depended on just several hundred clones that had expanded rapidly and came from non-depleted graft cells.

The germline V gene provides CDR1 SGHTA and CDR2 FQGNSA. Clipping removes 5 bases from V and 6 bases from J, with 7 as the unmatched junction base count. Including cysteine and phenylalanine, the CDR3 has 14 amino acids. The retained sequence is limited to the CDR3, 42 bases, with the frame set at the first base. The treatment or condition label, read with the paper, signifies: allogeneic hematopoietic cell transplantation with graft depleted of TCRalphabeta T cells and CD19 B cells. Transplant recipients were children who received TCRalphabeta/CD19-depleted allogeneic hematopoietic cell grafts. Library prep was done by PCR. Reads for this sample came from an Illumina HiSeq 2500. TCR library preparation used molecular barcoding, with unique molecular identifiers applied to normalize quantification of the TCRbeta repertoire. In-frame beta chains were kept once TCRdb had trimmed the public reads at Q25 with fastp and called clones with MiXCR. Each entry is one CDR3 protein sequence, shown with its most common DNA and genes. Within this sample are 500,000 to 750,000 distinct CDR3 sequences, with around 27% of them counted one time only. Jointly, the top ten make up around a third of the sample.

The TCR sequence derives from a boy under two years old with Wiskott-Aldrich syndrome, due to receive a stem cell transplant. The source was PBMCs, collected before TCRalphabeta/CD19-depleted stem cell transplant. The chain couples TRBV7-2 to TRBJ2-3; TRBD2 lines up with 8 middle nucleotides. The nucleotides are TGTGCCAGCAGCCCCTCGGGAGGGAGGGATACGCAGTATTTT. This yields the protein CASSPSGGRDTQYF. Outside the CDR3, residues come from the reference TRBV7-2 and TRBJ2-3 proteins, so the full variable domain is: GAGVSQSPSNKVTEKGKDVELRCDPISGHTALYWYRQSLGQGLEFLIYFQGNSAPDKSGLPSDRFSAERTGGSVSTLTIQRTQQEDSAVYLCASSPSGGRDTQYFGPGTRLTVL.